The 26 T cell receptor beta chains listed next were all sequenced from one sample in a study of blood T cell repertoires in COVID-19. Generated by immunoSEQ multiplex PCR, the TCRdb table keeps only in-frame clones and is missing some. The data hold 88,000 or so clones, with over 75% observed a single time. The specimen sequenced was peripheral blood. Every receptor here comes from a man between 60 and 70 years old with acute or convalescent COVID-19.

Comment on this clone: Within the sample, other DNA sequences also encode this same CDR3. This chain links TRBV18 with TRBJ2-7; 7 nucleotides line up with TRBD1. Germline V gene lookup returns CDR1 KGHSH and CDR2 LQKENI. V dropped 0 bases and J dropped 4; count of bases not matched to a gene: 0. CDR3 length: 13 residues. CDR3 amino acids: CASSPPTGYEQYF. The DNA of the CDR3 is TGTGCCAGCTCACCACCGACAGGGTACGAGCAGTACTTC.

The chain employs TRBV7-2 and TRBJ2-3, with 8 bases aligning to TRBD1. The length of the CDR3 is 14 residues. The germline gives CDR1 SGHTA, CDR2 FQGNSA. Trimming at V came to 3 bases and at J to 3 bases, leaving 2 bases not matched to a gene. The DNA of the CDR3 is TGTGCCAGCAGCTTTGACAGGGGAACAGATACGCAGTATTTT. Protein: CASSFDRGTDTQYF.

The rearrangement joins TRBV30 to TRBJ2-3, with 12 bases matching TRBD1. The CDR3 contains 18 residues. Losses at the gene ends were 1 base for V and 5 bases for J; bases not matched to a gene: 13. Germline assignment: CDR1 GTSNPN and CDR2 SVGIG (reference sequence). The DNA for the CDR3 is TGTGCCTGGAGTGGAGACACCGGGACAGGGGGCCGCGGAGATACGCAGTATTTT. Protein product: CAWSGDTGTGGRGDTQYF.

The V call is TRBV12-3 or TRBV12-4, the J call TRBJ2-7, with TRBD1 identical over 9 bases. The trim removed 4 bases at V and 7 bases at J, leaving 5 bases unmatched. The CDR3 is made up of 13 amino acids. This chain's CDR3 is CASSWGTGREQYF. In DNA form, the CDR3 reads TGTGCCAGCAGTTGGGGGACAGGGAGAGAGCAGTACTTC.

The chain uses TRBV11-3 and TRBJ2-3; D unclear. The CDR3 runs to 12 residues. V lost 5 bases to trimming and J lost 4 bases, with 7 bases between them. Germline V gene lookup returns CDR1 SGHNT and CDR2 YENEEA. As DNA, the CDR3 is TGTGCCAGCAGCAACAGTCCAGATACGCAGTATTTT. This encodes CASSNSPDTQYF.

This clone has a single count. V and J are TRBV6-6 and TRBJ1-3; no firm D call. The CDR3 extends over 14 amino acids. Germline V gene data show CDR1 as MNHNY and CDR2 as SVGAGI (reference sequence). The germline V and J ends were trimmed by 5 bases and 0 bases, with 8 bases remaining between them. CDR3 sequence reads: CASSLTSSGNTIYF. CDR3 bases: TGTGCCAGCAGTCTAACGAGCTCTGGAAACACCATATATTTT.

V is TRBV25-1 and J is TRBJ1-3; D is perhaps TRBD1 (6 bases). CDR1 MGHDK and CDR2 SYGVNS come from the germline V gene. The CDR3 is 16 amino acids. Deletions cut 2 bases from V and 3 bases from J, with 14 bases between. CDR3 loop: CASSEPQGLSGNTIYF. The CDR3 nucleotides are TGTGCCAGCAGTGAACCTCAGGGGCTGAGTGGAAACACCATATATTTT.

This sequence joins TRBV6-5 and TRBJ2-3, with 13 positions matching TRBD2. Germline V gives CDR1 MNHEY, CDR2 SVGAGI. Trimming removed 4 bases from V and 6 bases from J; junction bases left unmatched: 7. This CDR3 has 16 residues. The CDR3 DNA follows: TGTGCCAGCAGTTTAACTAGCGGGAGGGCCCGGGATACGCAGTATTTT. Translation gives CASSLTSGRARDTQYF.

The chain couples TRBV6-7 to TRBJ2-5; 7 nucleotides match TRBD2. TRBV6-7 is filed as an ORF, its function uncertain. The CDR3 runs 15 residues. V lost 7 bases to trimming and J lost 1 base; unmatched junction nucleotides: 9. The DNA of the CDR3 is TGTGCCAGCACCAAAGGGCGGGAGCCCCAAGAGACCCAGTACTTC. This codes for CASTKGREPQETQYF.

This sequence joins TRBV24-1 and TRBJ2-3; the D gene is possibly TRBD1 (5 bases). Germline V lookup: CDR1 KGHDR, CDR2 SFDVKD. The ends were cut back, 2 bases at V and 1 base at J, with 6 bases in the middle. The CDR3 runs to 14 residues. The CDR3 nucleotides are TGTGCCACCAGTGATTCACAGGGCACAGATACGCAGTATTTT. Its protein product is CATSDSQGTDTQYF.

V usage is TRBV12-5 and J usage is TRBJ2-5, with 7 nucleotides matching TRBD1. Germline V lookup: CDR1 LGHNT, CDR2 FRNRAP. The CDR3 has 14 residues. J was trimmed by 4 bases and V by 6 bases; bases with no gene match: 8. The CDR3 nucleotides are TGTGCTAGTGGCCTGGGACAGATAATAGAGACCCAGTACTTC. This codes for CASGLGQIIETQYF. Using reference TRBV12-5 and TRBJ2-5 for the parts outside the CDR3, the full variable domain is DARVTQTPRHKVTEMGQEVTMRCQPILGHNTVFWYRQTMMQGLELLAYFRNRAPLDDSGMPKDRFSAEMPDATLATLKIQPSEPRDSAVYFCASGLGQIIETQYFGPGTRLLVL.

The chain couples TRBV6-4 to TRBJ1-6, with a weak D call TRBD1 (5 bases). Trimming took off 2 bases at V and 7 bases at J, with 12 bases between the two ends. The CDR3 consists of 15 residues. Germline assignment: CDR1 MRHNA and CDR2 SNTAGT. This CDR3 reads CASSDGSGRNSPLHF. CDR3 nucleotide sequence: TGTGCCAGCAGTGACGGGTCAGGGCGGAATTCACCCCTCCACTTT.

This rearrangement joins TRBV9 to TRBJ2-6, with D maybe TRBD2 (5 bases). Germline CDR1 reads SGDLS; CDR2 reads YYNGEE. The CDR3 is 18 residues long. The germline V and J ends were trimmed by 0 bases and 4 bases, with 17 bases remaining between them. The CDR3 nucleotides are TGTGCCAGCAGCGTAGCGGGAACGAGGGTGGAGGGGGCCAACGTCCTGACTTTC. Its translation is CASSVAGTRVEGANVLTF.

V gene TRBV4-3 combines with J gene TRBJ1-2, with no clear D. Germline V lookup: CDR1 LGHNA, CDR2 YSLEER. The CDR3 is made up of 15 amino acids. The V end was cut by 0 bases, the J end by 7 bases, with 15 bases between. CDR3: CASSQDYDGSLGYTF. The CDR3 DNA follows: TGCGCCAGCAGCCAAGATTATGATGGCTCTCTTGGCTACACCTTC.

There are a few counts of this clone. The CDR3 nucleotides read TGTGCCAGCAGCTTAGCTGGCGGGCCGCATCAGCCCCAGCATTTT. It codes for CASSLAGGPHQPQHF. The rearrangement joins TRBV7-2 to TRBJ1-5; D not resolved. V was pared by 0 bases and J by 5 bases, with 11 bases between. The CDR3 consists of 15 residues. In germline, CDR1 is SGHTA, CDR2 FQGNSA. Combining the CDR3 with reference TRBV7-2 and TRBJ1-5 gives the whole variable domain GAGVSQSPSNKVTEKGKDVELRCDPISGHTALYWYRQSLGQGLEFLIYFQGNSAPDKSGLPSDRFSAERTGGSVSTLTIQRTQQEDSAVYLCASSLAGGPHQPQHFGDGTRLSIL.

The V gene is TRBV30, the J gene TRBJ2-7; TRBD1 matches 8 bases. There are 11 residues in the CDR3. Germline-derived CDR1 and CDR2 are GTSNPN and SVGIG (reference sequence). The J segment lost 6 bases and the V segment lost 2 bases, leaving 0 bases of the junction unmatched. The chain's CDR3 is CAWSTGGEQYF. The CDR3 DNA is TGTGCCTGGAGTACAGGGGGCGAGCAGTACTTC.

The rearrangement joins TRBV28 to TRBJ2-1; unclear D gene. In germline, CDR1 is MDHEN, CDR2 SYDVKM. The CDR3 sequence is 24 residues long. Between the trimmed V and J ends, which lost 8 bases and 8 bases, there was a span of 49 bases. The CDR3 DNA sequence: TGTGCCAGCTCCACTAACCCTGGAAGGCCAACTGGTCTCAATCCTAGACCCGTTATGGATGAGCAGTTCTTC. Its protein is CASSTNPGRPTGLNPRPVMDEQFF. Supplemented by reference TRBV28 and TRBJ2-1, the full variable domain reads DVKVTQSSRYLVKRTGEKVFLECVQDMDHENMFWYRQDPGLGLRLIYFSYDVKMKEKGDIPEGYSVSREKKERFSLILESASTNQTSMYLCASSTNPGRPTGLNPRPVMDEQFFGPGTRLTVL.

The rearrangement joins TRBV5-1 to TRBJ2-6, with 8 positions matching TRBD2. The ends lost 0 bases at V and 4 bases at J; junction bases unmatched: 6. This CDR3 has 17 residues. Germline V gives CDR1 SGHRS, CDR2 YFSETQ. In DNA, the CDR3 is TGCGCCAGCAGCTTGGCCGCGGGGGGTTTGGGGGCCAACGTCCTGACTTTC. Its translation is CASSLAAGGLGANVLTF.

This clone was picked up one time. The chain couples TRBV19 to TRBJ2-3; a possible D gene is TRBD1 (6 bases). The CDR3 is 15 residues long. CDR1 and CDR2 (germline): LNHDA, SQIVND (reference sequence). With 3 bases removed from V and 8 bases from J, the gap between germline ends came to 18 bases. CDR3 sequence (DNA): TGTGCCAGTAGTATTGATCGGGACACACAGGGTACGCAGTATTTT. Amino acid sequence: CASSIDRDTQGTQYF. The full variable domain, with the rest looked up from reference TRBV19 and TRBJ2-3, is DGGITQSPKYLFRKEGQNVTLSCEQNLNHDAMYWYRQDPGQGLRLIYYSQIVNDFQKGDIAEGYSVSREKKESFPLTVTSAQKNPTAFYLCASSIDRDTQGTQYFGPGTRLTVL.

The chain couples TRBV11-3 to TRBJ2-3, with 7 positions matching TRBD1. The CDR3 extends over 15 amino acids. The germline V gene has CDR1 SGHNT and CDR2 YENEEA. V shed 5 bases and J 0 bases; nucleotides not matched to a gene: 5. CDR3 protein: CASSRRTGSTDTQYF. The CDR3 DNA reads TGTGCCAGCAGCAGACGGACAGGTAGCACAGATACGCAGTATTTT.

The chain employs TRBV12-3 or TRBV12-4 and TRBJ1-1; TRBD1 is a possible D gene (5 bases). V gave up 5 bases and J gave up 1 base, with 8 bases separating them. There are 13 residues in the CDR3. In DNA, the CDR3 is TGTGCCAGCAGTCCCACAGGGAACACTGAAGCTTTCTTT. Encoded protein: CASSPTGNTEAFF.

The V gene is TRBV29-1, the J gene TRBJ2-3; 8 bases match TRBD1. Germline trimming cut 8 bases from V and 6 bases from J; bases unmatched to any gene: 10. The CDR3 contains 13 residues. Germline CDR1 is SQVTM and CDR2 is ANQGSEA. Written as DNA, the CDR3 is TGCAGCCACAGGACAGGGATGATGGATACGCAGTATTTT. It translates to CSHRTGMMDTQYF.

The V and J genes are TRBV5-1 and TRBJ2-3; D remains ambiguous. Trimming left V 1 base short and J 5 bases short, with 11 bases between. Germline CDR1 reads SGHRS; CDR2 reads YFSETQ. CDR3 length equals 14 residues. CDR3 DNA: TGCGCCAGCAGCTTGAGTCCCGGGTTAGATACGCAGTATTTT. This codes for CASSLSPGLDTQYF. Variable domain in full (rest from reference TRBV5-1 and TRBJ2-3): KAGVTQTPRYLIKTRGQQVTLSCSPISGHRSVSWYQQTPGQGLQFLFEYFSETQRNKGNFPGRFSGRQFSNSRSEMNVSTLELGDSALYLCASSLSPGLDTQYFGPGTRLTVL.

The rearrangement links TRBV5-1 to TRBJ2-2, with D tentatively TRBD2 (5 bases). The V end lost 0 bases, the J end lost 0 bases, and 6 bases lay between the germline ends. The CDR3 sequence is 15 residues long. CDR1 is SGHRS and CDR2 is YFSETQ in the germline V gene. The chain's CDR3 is CASSLERPNTGELFF. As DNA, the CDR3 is TGCGCCAGCAGCTTGGAGCGGCCGAACACCGGGGAGCTGTTTTTT.

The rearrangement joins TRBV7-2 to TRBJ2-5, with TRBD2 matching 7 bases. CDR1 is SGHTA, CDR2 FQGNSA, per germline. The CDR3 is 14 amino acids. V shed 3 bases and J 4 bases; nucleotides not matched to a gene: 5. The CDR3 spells CASSFQRGGETQYF. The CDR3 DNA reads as TGTGCCAGCAGCTTCCAGCGCGGGGGAGAGACCCAGTACTTC.

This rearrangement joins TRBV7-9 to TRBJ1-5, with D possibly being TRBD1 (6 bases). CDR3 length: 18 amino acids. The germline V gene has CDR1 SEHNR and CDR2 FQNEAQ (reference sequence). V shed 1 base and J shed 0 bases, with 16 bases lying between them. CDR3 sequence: CASSLEGGDLSSNQPQHF. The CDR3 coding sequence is TGTGCCAGCAGCTTAGAAGGGGGGGATCTGAGTAGCAATCAGCCCCAGCATTTT.